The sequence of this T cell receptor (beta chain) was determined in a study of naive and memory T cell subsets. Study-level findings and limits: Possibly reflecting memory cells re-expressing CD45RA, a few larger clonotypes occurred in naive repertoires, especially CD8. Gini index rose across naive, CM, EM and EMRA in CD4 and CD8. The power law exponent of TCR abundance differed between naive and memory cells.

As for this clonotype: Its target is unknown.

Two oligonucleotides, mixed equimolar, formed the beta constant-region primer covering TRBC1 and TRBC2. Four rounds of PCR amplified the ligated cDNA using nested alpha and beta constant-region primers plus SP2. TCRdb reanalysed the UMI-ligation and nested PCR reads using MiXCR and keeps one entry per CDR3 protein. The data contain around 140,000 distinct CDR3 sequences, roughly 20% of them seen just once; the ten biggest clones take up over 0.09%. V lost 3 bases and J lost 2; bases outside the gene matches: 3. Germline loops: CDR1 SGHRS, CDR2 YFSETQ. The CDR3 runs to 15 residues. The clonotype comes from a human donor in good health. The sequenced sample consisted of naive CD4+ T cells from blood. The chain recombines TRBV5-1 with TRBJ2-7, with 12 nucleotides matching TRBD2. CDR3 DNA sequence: TGCGCCAGCAGCTCACGGACTAGCGGGACCTACGAGCAGTACTTC. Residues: CASSSRTSGTYEQYF.